These 21 T cell receptor beta chains were sequenced from one sample in a study of blood T cell repertoires in COVID-19 (dated by TCRdb to 2018 to 2020). The library relied on the immunoSEQ multiplex PCR assay. TCRdb holds this immuneACCESS table with in-frame rearrangements only. Some clones are missing; in checked studies, unresolved V genes explain under half, and the rest has no known cause. For this sample there are about 78,000 clones; around 80% appear just once. Of the sample, 5.8% falls within the top ten clones. The sample consisted of peripheral blood. The receptors were gathered from a man aged 60-69 years with active or convalescent COVID-19.

The chain links TRBV5-8 to TRBJ1-6, with 7 bases fitting TRBD1. The length of the CDR3 is 19 residues. J gave up 0 bases and V 4 bases, and 13 bases lay outside the gene matches. Germline V gene data show CDR1 as SGHTS and CDR2 as YDEGEE. CDR3 protein: CASSPEKPGQSSYNSPLHF. CDR3 nucleotides: TGTGCCAGCAGCCCGGAGAAACCGGGACAGAGCTCCTATAATTCACCCCTCCACTTT.

V is TRBV6-1 and J is TRBJ2-2; TRBD1 might be the D (5 bases). This CDR3 is 16 amino acids long. The germline gives CDR1 MNHNS, CDR2 SASEGT. V dropped 1 base and J dropped 6 bases, with 15 bases sitting between them. In nucleotides, the CDR3 is TGTGCCAGCAGTGAAGACAGGCCGGGTAAGGCCGGGGAGCTGTTTTTT. It encodes CASSEDRPGKAGELFF.

This clone was seen a few times. The V and J genes are TRBV2 and TRBJ2-2, with TRBD2 matching 7 bases. V lost 7 bases and J lost 7; bases outside the gene matches: 9. The germline CDR1 and CDR2 sequences are SNHLY and FYNNEI. CDR3 size: 14 residues. CDR3 region: CASNPLAEVGELFF. CDR3 bases: TGTGCCAGCAACCCGCTAGCGGAGGTCGGGGAGCTGTTTTTT. Filled out from reference TRBV2 and TRBJ2-2, the complete variable domain reads EPEVTQTPSHQVTQMGQEVILRCVPISNHLYFYWYRQILGQKVEFLVSFYNNEISEKSEIFDDQFSVERPDGSNFTLKIRSTKLEDSAMYFCASNPLAEVGELFFGEGSRLTVL.

V is TRBV21-1 and J is TRBJ1-1. TRBV21-1 constitutes a pseudogene. This CDR3 contains 13 residues. CDR3 in DNA: TGTGCCAGCAGAGGAGAGGGTTTCGAAGGAGCTTTCTTT. Its translation is CASRGEGFEGAFF.

This clone was detected many times. V gene TRBV9 combines with J gene TRBJ2-2; D is ambiguous. CDR3 size: 16 residues. Germline CDR1 reads SGDLS; CDR2 reads YYNGEE. Trimming left V 0 bases short and J 2 bases short, with 11 bases between. CDR3 protein: CASSVESGTNTGELFF. The CDR3 DNA follows: TGTGCCAGCAGCGTAGAGTCAGGTACTAACACCGGGGAGCTGTTTTTT.

CDR3 sequence: CASSQGQGEEKLFF. The CDR3 region has the DNA TGTGCCAGCAGCCAAGGACAGGGCGAGGAAAAACTGTTTTTT. The V and J genes are TRBV3-1 (or the pseudogene TRBV3-2) and TRBJ1-4, with 7 bases matching TRBD1. The CDR3 covers 14 residues. Germline V gene sequence: CDR1 LGHDT, CDR2 YNNKEL (reference sequence). V lost 1 base, J lost 8 bases, and 4 bases stayed unmatched.

This chain connects TRBV4-1 to TRBJ2-1; 8 bases are a match to TRBD2. CDR3 length equals 16 residues. The germline V gene encodes CDR1 MGHRA and CDR2 YSYEKL. Trimming took 0 bases from V and 8 from J; bases not matched to a gene: 9. The CDR3 reads CASSQDWGSGAYEQFF. CDR3 nucleotide sequence: TGCGCCAGCAGCCAAGATTGGGGTAGCGGGGCGTATGAGCAGTTCTTC.

The chain couples TRBV9 to TRBJ1-2, with D unclear. The CDR3 has 12 residues. Germline V gene sequence: CDR1 SGDLS, CDR2 YYNGEE. V was trimmed by 2 bases and J by 6 bases, leaving 8 bases between them. The CDR3 DNA follows: TGTGCCAGCAGCGTGGACGGGAATGGCTACACCTTC. This gives the protein CASSVDGNGYTF. Looking up the rest from reference TRBV9 and TRBJ1-2 gives the full variable domain: DSGVTQTPKHLITATGQRVTLRCSPRSGDLSVYWYQQSLDQGLQFLIQYYNGEERAKGNILERFSAQQFPDLHSELNLSSLELGDSALYFCASSVDGNGYTFGSGTRLTVV.

The chain joins TRBV4-2 to TRBJ2-7; TRBD2 matches at 11 bases. The CDR3 extends over 16 amino acids. Germline V gene data show CDR1 as LGHNA and CDR2 as YNFKEQ. Trimming at V came to 3 bases and at J to 2 bases, leaving 6 bases not matched to a gene. The CDR3 protein is CASSHVGTSGAYEQYF. CDR3 coding DNA: TGTGCCAGCAGCCATGTCGGGACTAGCGGTGCCTACGAGCAGTACTTC.

V usage is TRBV7-8 and J usage is TRBJ2-7; 9 bases map to TRBD2. The CDR3 is 18 amino acids. Germline V gene sequence: CDR1 SGHVS, CDR2 FQNEAQ. V trimming: 1 base; J trimming: 0 bases; junction bases outside the gene matches: 10. CDR3 DNA sequence: TGTGCCAGCAGCTTAGTCGTTTTAGCGGGGGCCCCCTCCTACGAGCAGTACTTC. Amino acid sequence: CASSLVVLAGAPSYEQYF.

J is TRBJ2-7 and V is TRBV10-2; D gene unclear. This CDR3 has 12 amino acids. Germline V CDR1 and CDR2: WSHSY, SAAADI. With 0 bases removed from V and 5 bases from J, the gap between germline ends came to 5 bases. Written as DNA, the CDR3 is TGCGCCAGCAGTGAGTCGGGCGACGAGCAGTACTTC. This sequence encodes CASSESGDEQYF.

This clone has a handful of counts. The gene calls are TRBV30 and TRBJ1-2, with D hard to call. The CDR3 spans 12 residues. V was trimmed by 2 bases and J by 8 bases, leaving 12 bases between them. Germline V CDR1 and CDR2: GTSNPN, SVGIG (reference sequence). The CDR3 is CAWSTTSGGYTF. DNA for the CDR3: TGTGCCTGGAGTACTACTTCGGGGGGCTACACCTTC.

The chain's CDR3 is CASSPKAGQGSEKLFF. DNA of the CDR3: TGTGCCAGCAGCCCCAAGGCGGGACAGGGTAGTGAAAAACTGTTTTTT. This chain links TRBV11-2 with TRBJ1-4, with 9 bases fitting TRBD1. With 5 bases clipped from V and 7 bases from J, the junction kept 11 bases outside the gene matches. The CDR3 is 16 residues long. Per germline, CDR1 SGHAT and CDR2 FQNNGV.

This chain links TRBV7-2 with TRBJ2-3, with 15 bases fitting TRBD2. Germline V CDR1 and CDR2: SGHTA, FQGNSA. Trimming took 0 bases from V and 6 from J; bases not matched to a gene: 4. The length of the CDR3 is 17 residues. The CDR3 spells CASSLASGLAGGDTQYF. In DNA form, the CDR3 reads TGTGCCAGCAGCTTAGCGTCAGGACTAGCGGGGGGGGATACGCAGTATTTT.

This chain links TRBV7-2 with TRBJ2-5; 11 bases match TRBD2. The junction had 5 bases not matched to a gene; V was cut back by 1 base and J by 1 base. The CDR3 length is 17 residues. Germline CDR1 and CDR2: SGHTA and FQGNSA. CDR3 DNA: TGTGCCAGCAGCTTAGGGCTAGCGGGGGGCGGCCAAGAGACCCAGTACTTC. Protein product: CASSLGLAGGGQETQYF.

This chain links TRBV11-2 with TRBJ1-1; TRBD1 might be the D (6 bases). The germline gives CDR1 SGHAT, CDR2 FQNNGV. There are 15 residues in the CDR3. V was trimmed by 4 bases and J by 0 bases, leaving 12 bases between them. The CDR3 region has the DNA TGTGCCAGCAGCTCCGGACAGACCATGAACACTGAAGCTTTCTTT. It is translated as CASSSGQTMNTEAFF.

The rearrangement joins TRBV29-1 to TRBJ1-2; D remains ambiguous. In germline, CDR1 is SQVTM, CDR2 ANQGSEA. V lost 2 bases, J lost 0 bases, and 13 bases lay in between. This CDR3 contains 15 residues. DNA of the CDR3: TGCAGCGTTGAACCCACAGCCTATACTAACTATGGCTACACCTTC. Protein: CSVEPTAYTNYGYTF.

The V and J genes are TRBV11-2 and TRBJ2-2; D is uncertain. The V end lost 5 bases, the J end lost 6 bases, and 7 bases lay between the germline ends. This CDR3 region has 12 residues. CDR1 is SGHAT and CDR2 is FQNNGV in the germline V gene. The CDR3 bases are TGTGCCAGCAGCAATCGGTCCGGGGAGCTGTTTTTT. Its protein product is CASSNRSGELFF.

V and J are TRBV7-8 and TRBJ2-2; TRBD1 matches 8 bases. The CDR3 totals 15 residues. Germline CDR1 is SGHVS and CDR2 is FQNEAQ. With 4 bases clipped from V and 2 bases from J, the junction kept 3 bases outside the gene matches. CDR3: CASSSQGGNTGELFF. In nucleotides, the CDR3 is TGTGCCAGCAGCTCACAGGGGGGTAACACCGGGGAGCTGTTTTTT.

V is TRBV6-2 or TRBV6-3 and J is TRBJ1-5, with TRBD1 as a possible D gene (6 bases). Germline V gene sequence: CDR1 MNHEY, CDR2 SVGEGT. The V and J ends lost 5 bases and 7 bases respectively, with 18 bases between them. CDR3 size: 15 residues. CDR3 bases: TGTGCCAGCAGTCTCCCTAAATTTGACAGGCAGCCCCAGCATTTT. Amino acids: CASSLPKFDRQPQHF.

This chain connects TRBV12-5 to TRBJ2-6; D gene ambiguous. From germline, CDR1 is LGHNT and CDR2 FRNRAP. There are 11 residues in the CDR3. V gave up 7 bases and J gave up 7 bases, with 5 bases separating them. The CDR3 DNA sequence: TGTGCTAGTGTTTCAGCCAACGTCCTGACTTTC. Protein sequence: CASVSANVLTF.